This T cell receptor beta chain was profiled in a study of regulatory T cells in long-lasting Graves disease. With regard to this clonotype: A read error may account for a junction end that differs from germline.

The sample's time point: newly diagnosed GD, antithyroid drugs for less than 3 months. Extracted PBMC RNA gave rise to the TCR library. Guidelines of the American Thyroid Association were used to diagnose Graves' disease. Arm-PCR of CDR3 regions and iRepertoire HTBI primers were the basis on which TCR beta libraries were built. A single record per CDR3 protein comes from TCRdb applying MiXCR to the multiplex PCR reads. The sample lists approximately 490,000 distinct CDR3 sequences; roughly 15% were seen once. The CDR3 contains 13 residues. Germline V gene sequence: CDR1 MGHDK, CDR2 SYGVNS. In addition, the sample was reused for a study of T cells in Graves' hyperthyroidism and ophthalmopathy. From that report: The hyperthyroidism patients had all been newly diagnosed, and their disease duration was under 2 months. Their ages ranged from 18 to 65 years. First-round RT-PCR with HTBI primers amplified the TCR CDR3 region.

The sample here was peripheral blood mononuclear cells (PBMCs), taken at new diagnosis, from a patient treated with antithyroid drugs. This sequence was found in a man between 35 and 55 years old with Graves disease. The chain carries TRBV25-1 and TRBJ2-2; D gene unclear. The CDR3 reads CASGEYRDGELFF. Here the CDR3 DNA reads TGTGCCAGCGGTGAATATAGGGACGGGGAGCTGTTTTTT.